A selection of T cell receptor beta chains follows, all from one sample in a study of OX40 agonist ivuxolimab in advanced cancers. TCRdb's copy holds only in-frame clones and misses some; the assay was immunoSEQ multiplex PCR. The sample comprises tens of thousands of clones, 75% to 90% of which are singletons, and roughly 6.5% rests with the top ten. Specimen: CD4+ or CD8+ T cells sorted from blood, collected in a trial of the OX40 agonist ivuxolimab. All receptors come from an adult with an advanced solid tumor such as melanoma, head and neck, liver or kidney cancer. Both conserved end residues are part of each CDR3. Fields, in order: J gene, clone size, V gene, D gene, CDR3 protein, CDR3 DNA. D genes are given only for firm matches. Size is omitted from some rows. Given values are once, few, many or a class for expanded clones.

TRBJ1-1	-	TRBV5-5	TRBD1	CASSLEAGGSPEAFF	TGTGCCAGCAGCTTGGAGGCAGGGGGGAGTCCTGAAGCTTTCTTT
TRBJ2-7	-	TRBV29-1	-	CSVGDMLSYEQYF	TGCAGCGTAGGGGACATGCTCTCCTACGAGCAGTACTTC
TRBJ2-1	-	TRBV27	-	CASSTGVGNEQFF	TGTGCCAGCAGCACGGGAGTCGGCAATGAGCAGTTCTTC
TRBJ1-5	-	TRBV6-6	-	CASSYSGPNQPQHF	TGTGCCAGCAGTTACTCCGGACCAAATCAGCCCCAGCATTTT
TRBJ1-1	-	TRBV28	-	CASNSRVFVTEAFF	TGTGCCAGCAACTCTCGGGTATTCGTTACTGAAGCTTTCTTT
TRBJ2-3	-	TRBV29-1	-	CSVEGRTSTDTQYF	TGCAGCGTTGAAGGGCGTACTAGCACAGATACGCAGTATTTT
TRBJ1-2	-	TRBV27	-	CASSSEGLNYGYTF	TGTGCCAGCAGTTCAGAGGGGCTTAACTATGGCTACACCTTC
TRBJ1-4	-	TRBV29-1	-	CSVEEGDNEKLFF	TGCAGCGTTGAAGAGGGAGATAATGAAAAACTGTTTTTT
TRBJ2-5	-	TRBV28	TRBD2	CASSLDYSSGSSETQYF	TGTGCCAGCAGTTTAGATTATAGTAGCGGGAGTAGTGAGACCCAGTACTTC
TRBJ1-6	once	TRBV4-3	-	CASSQDSGHNSPLHF	TGCGCCAGCAGCCAAGATTCGGGACATAATTCACCCCTCCACTTT
TRBJ1-1	-	TRBV4-3	-	CASSQNGEGAFF	TGCGCCAGCAGCCAGAACGGGGAAGGAGCTTTCTTT
TRBJ2-1	-	TRBV7-9	-	CASSLEVATISSYNEQFF	TGTGCCAGCAGCTTAGAGGTAGCCACTATCAGCTCCTACAATGAGCAGTTCTTC
TRBJ1-2	-	TRBV7-9	-	CASSPPTAYGYTF	TGTGCCAGCAGCCCCCCGACAGCCTATGGCTACACCTTC
TRBJ2-7	-	TRBV6-6	-	CASSQTGTNYEQYF	TGTGCCAGCAGTCAGACAGGGACTAACTACGAGCAGTACTTC
TRBJ1-1	-	TRBV27	-	CASSLSYGPPEAFF	TGTGCCAGCAGTTTATCCTACGGTCCACCTGAAGCTTTCTTT
TRBJ2-1	-	TRBV11-2	TRBD2	CASKYGTSSYNEQFF	TGTGCCAGCAAATATGGGACTAGCAGCTACAATGAGCAGTTCTTC
TRBJ1-1	-	TRBV5-8	TRBD1	CASSPWTGEYTEAFF	TGTGCCAGCAGCCCTTGGACAGGAGAGTATACTGAAGCTTTCTTT
TRBJ1-2	-	TRBV7-2	-	CASSPPRNYGYTF	TGTGCCAGCAGCCCGCCTAGGAACTATGGCTACACCTTC
TRBJ2-5	-	TRBV5-5	-	CASSLGSTGEETQYF	TGTGCCAGCAGCTTGGGATCAACCGGTGAAGAGACCCAGTACTTC
TRBJ2-7	-	TRBV9	TRBD2	CASSATGGSNEQYF	TGTGCCAGCAGCGCAACGGGGGGGTCCAACGAGCAGTACTTC
TRBJ1-1	-	TRBV12-5	-	CASGLVNTEAFF	TGTGCTAGTGGTTTGGTGAACACTGAAGCTTTCTTT
TRBJ1-2	-	TRBV15	TRBD1	CATSRELWVGQGAYGYTF	TGTGCCACCAGCAGAGAACTATGGGTTGGCCAGGGGGCTTATGGCTACACCTTC
TRBJ1-5	-	TRBV6-6	-	CASSYGLSQPQHF	TGTGCCAGCAGTTACGGTCTTAGTCAGCCCCAGCATTTT
TRBJ1-1	-	TRBV7-9	-	CASSLGDPYLNTEAFF	TGTGCCAGCAGCTTAGGGGACCCCTACCTAAACACTGAAGCTTTCTTT
TRBJ2-5	-	TRBV9	TRBD1	CASSVGYRGLQETQYF	TGTGCCAGCAGCGTAGGGTACAGGGGGCTACAAGAGACCCAGTACTTC
TRBJ1-3	few	TRBV6-1	TRBD1	CASSDRVLSGNTIYF	TGTGCCAGTTCGGACAGGGTTCTGTCTGGAAACACCATATATTTT
TRBJ1-2	-	TRBV19	TRBD1	CASSHLGTGNGYTF	TGTGCCAGTAGTCACTTAGGGACAGGGAATGGCTACACCTTC
TRBJ2-1	once	TRBV6-5	-	CASSYGGHPSNEQFF	TGTGCCAGCAGTTACGGGGGACACCCGAGTAATGAGCAGTTCTTC